The present T cell receptor beta chain was sequenced within a study of vaccination effects on CD4 cells after COVID-19 (dated by TCRdb to between 2021 and 2024). Describing the broader study: Each participant got two doses of an mRNA SARS-CoV-2 vaccine, either BNT162b2 or mRNA-1273. SARS-CoV-2 spike-specific CD4+ TCR repertoires from before and after mRNA vaccination were compared in COVID-19 convalescent patients and in infection-naive vaccine recipients. Altogether, roughly 10 COVID-19 convalescent patients and a handful of SARS-CoV-2-naive healthy vaccine recipients made up the full study. Cultures from other donors in the study were sequenced with the Oncomine TCR Beta short-read assay on an Illumina iSeq 100.

About this clone: No cognate antigen has been identified for it. One base away there is no much larger clone; base qualities are not given.

Trimming accounts for 1 base at V and 2 bases at J, while the number of junction bases matched to no gene is 3. The CDR3 spans 15 residues, from the cysteine through the phenylalanine. Just CDR3 DNA is preserved here, 45 bases in frame from base 1. CDR1 and CDR2, per the germline V gene, are SGDLS and YYNGEE. The receptor library was made with the immunoSEQ multiplex PCR assay. DNA from the CD4+ T cells that had been cultured and isolated underwent TCR beta CDR3 sequencing. As for the authors' bioinformatics: Non-productive TCR sequences were discarded, and reads were trimmed to the CDR3 region, with only CDR3s of 7 or more amino acids retained. Antigen-specific clonotypes were identified using the MANAFEST web app by comparison of expansion in peptide wells against reference cultures. To be called positive, a clone needed expansion at FDR<0.05 compared with the reference and with all other wells, an odds ratio greater than 5, and a frequency greater than 0.1% in two replicate wells. A clonotype was called cross-reactive if it was significantly expanded both in SARS-CoV-2 spike wells and in at least one common cold coronavirus spike condition. CDR3 similarity was assessed by Levenshtein distance with the stringdist R package, and unrooted trees were built with ape in R 3.6.1. TCRdb retrieved this table from immuneACCESS and kept in-frame rearrangements only. Not all clones are present; in checked studies, unresolved V genes account for under half, and no reason is known for the remainder. Clone size and V and J calls were adopted from that table, with D and trimming inferred from the DNA. The sample data list 20,000 to 25,000 clones, and over 60% of these were observed just once. Jointly, the top ten make up roughly 25% of the sample.

In the ViraFEST assay, PBMC were stimulated with viral peptide pools, and antigen-specific CD4+ T cell clonotypes were then identified by expansion using TCR sequencing. After more than 9 days of culture, CD4+ T cells were isolated with the EasySep CD4+ T cell isolation kit. None of the healthy vaccine recipients had a prior SARS-CoV-2 infection, which was confirmed by nucleocapsid antibody tests that came back negative both before and after vaccination. Each well held around 1.9 million PBMC cultured in IMDM containing approximately 5% human AB serum, roughly 10 IU/ml IL-2 and gentamicin, along with about 9.3 ug/ml peptides. On days 3 and 7, half of the culture medium was replaced with fresh IL-2-containing medium. Unless otherwise noted, each peptide stimulation condition was cultured in triplicate wells. PBMC were separated from whole blood using Ficoll-Paque Plus gradient centrifugation and were then either cryopreserved at -140C or used fresh. Overlapping peptide pools spanned the spike proteins of SARS-CoV-2 and the common cold coronaviruses HCoV-NL63, HCoV-OC43 and HCoV-229E. Genomic DNA was extracted from cultured CD4+ T cells with the QIAamp micro DNA kit.

The research as a whole found: Limitations of the study were the small number of convalescent patients and the absence of early post-infection timepoints. Among healthy vaccine recipients, nearly all vaccine-induced clones were SARS-CoV-2 mono-reactive, and just 1 of 255 was cross-reactive with common cold coronaviruses. At late post-vaccination timepoints, both infection-induced and vaccine-induced clones showed marked clonal contraction, consistent with waning T cell responses.

The TCR originated in a human donor who received a COVID-19 vaccine. The sequence is built from TRBV9 and TRBJ2-1; TRBD2 agrees with 7 junctional bases. Material: CD4+ T cells from PBMCs cultured with HCoV-NL63 spike peptides, obtained before COVID-19 vaccination. Taken with the paper, the label for cell subset or site translates to: HCoV-NL63 spike overlapping peptide pool stimulation. CDR3 loop: CASSVRDYPYNEQFF. The base sequence is TGTGCCAGCAGCGTACGGGACTACCCCTACAATGAGCAGTTCTTC.